This passage covers 29 T cell receptor beta chains from one sample sequenced in a study of T cell changes during pregnancy in multiple sclerosis. Using immunoSEQ multiplex PCR, the repertoire was profiled, and TCRdb retains in-frame clones only, with some absent. This repertoire shows about 120,000 clones, under 95% found once; its top ten account for approximately 6.2%. The material sequenced was peripheral blood, taken before pregnancy. These receptors all stem from a female donor with multiple sclerosis, enrolled in a pregnancy study.

The rearrangement links TRBV21-1 to TRBJ2-1; no check of the table's D call, TRBD2, against the DNA was made. TRBV21-1 has pseudogene status. The CDR3 sequence is 15 residues long. Here the CDR3 DNA reads TGTGCCAGCAGCAGGAGGAAGGGATCCTACAATGAGCAGTTCTTC. This gives the protein CASSRRKGSYNEQFF.

This chain uses TRBV5-5 with TRBJ1-2, with 7 bases aligning to TRBD1. Trimming at V came to 2 bases and at J to 1 base, leaving 11 bases not matched to a gene. In germline, CDR1 is SGHKS, CDR2 YYEKEE (reference sequence). This CDR3 region has 17 residues. CDR3 region: CASSFTHRGDYNYGYTF. DNA of the CDR3: TGTGCCAGCAGCTTTACCCACAGGGGCGATTATAACTATGGCTACACCTTC.

The rearrangement uses TRBV28 and TRBJ2-2, with TRBD1 matching 7 bases. Germline-derived CDR1 and CDR2 are MDHEN and SYDVKM. The CDR3 spans 17 residues. Losses at the gene ends were 4 bases for V and 3 bases for J; bases not matched to a gene: 11. The CDR3 spells CASSSVSGTADTGELFF. In DNA, the CDR3 is TGTGCCAGCAGTTCCGTTTCCGGGACAGCGGACACCGGGGAGCTGTTTTTT.

The V and J genes are TRBV4-1 and TRBJ2-5, with a weak D call TRBD2 (7 bases). This CDR3 comprises 15 residues. Between the trimmed V and J ends, which lost 1 base and 2 bases, there was a span of 11 bases. In germline, CDR1 is MGHRA, CDR2 YSYEKL. The CDR3 spells CASSQGGGRQETQYF. The CDR3 DNA is TGCGCCAGCAGCCAAGGGGGGGGCAGACAAGAGACCCAGTACTTC.

J is TRBJ1-5 and V is TRBV7-9, with unresolved D. Germline CDR1 SEHNR, CDR2 FQNEAQ (reference sequence). CDR3 length: 14 amino acids. V was cut by 5 bases and J by 3 bases, with 11 bases left in between. CDR3 residues: CASSLSGANQPQHF. For the CDR3, the DNA is TGTGCCAGCAGCCTCAGCGGTGCCAATCAGCCCCAGCATTTT.

The chain combines TRBV19 with TRBJ1-1; D uncertain. Trimming stripped 5 bases from V and 0 bases from J, with 7 bases between. The CDR3 sequence is 13 residues long. Germline V CDR1 and CDR2: LNHDA, SQIVND (reference sequence). The CDR3: CASSSTMNTEAFF. The CDR3 coding sequence is TGTGCCAGTAGTTCTACGATGAACACTGAAGCTTTCTTT.

V and J are TRBV5-6 and TRBJ2-5, with 10 bases lining up with TRBD1. The CDR3 is 15 amino acids. With V trimmed by 1 base and J by 2 bases, 2 bases remained unmatched. In germline, CDR1 is SGHDT, CDR2 YYEEEE. CDR3 sequence (DNA): TGTGCCAGCAGCTTGAAGGGACAGGGGCAAGAGACCCAGTACTTC. It specifies CASSLKGQGQETQYF.

J is TRBJ1-5 and V is TRBV2; 9 nucleotides align to TRBD1. V shed 5 bases, J shed 6 bases, and the junction held 5 bases outside the gene matches. CDR1 and CDR2 (germline): SNHLY, FYNNEI. CDR3 length equals 14 residues. This CDR3 reads CASSLQGARQPQHF. In nucleotides, the CDR3 is TGTGCCAGCAGTTTACAGGGGGCGCGTCAGCCCCAGCATTTT. The full variable domain, rest sourced from reference TRBV2 and TRBJ1-5, is EPEVTQTPSHQVTQMGQEVILRCVPISNHLYFYWYRQILGQKVEFLVSFYNNEISEKSEIFDDQFSVERPDGSNFTLKIRSTKLEDSAMYFCASSLQGARQPQHFGDGTRLSIL.

This clone was found once. Additional DNA sequences in this sample encode the identical CDR3. This chain connects TRBV5-1 to TRBJ1-1, with D possibly TRBD1 on 5 matching bases. Trimming removed 5 bases at V and 0 bases at J, with 14 bases between. Germline V CDR1 and CDR2: SGHRS, YFSETQ. CDR3 length: 15 residues. CDR3 residues: CASSFGGTVNTEAFF. As DNA, the CDR3 is TGCGCCAGCAGTTTTGGCGGGACGGTGAACACTGAAGCTTTCTTT.

In its sample, this clone was seen a few times. This rearrangement joins TRBV25-1 to TRBJ1-1, with no clear D. CDR1 is MGHDK, CDR2 SYGVNS, per germline. V dropped 6 bases and J dropped 0 bases, with 11 bases sitting between them. The CDR3 length is 14 residues. CDR3 in amino acids: CASSLTGMNTEAFF. The CDR3 region has the DNA TGTGCCAGCAGCTTGACGGGGATGAACACTGAAGCTTTCTTT.

The gene calls are TRBV28 and TRBJ1-5; 7 bases are a match to TRBD1. The junction had 3 bases not matched to a gene; V was cut back by 3 bases and J by 4 bases. CDR1 MDHEN and CDR2 SYDVKM come from the germline V gene. This CDR3 has 14 amino acids. In DNA form, the CDR3 reads TGTGCCAGCAGTTTGGGACAGCTAAATCAGCCCCAGCATTTT. As protein: CASSLGQLNQPQHF.

The V and J genes are TRBV6-6 and TRBJ1-5; no definite D call. Per germline, CDR1 MNHNY and CDR2 SVGAGI (reference sequence). CDR3 length equals 13 residues. The V gene lost 5 bases and the J gene lost 11 bases, with 16 bases spanning the gap. The DNA for the CDR3 is TGTGCCAGCAGTCGGGTTAGATCAGCGGCCCAGCATTTT. It is translated as CASSRVRSAAQHF.

J is TRBJ1-1 and V is TRBV30, with D possibly being TRBD1 (6 bases). CDR1 is GTSNPN, CDR2 SVGIG, per germline (reference sequence). The CDR3 length is 15 residues. Trimming removed 4 bases from V and 4 bases from J, with 19 bases in between. The CDR3 nucleotides are TGTGCCTGGACCCAACCGGGGGGGGCTAGCACTGAAGCTTTCTTT. Amino acids: CAWTQPGGASTEAFF.

This clone was recorded once. The chain joins TRBV21-1 to TRBJ1-5. TRBV21-1 is noted as a pseudogene. The CDR3 runs to 15 residues. The CDR3 nucleotides are TGTGCCAGCACTTCCTACGCGCGTAGCAATCAGCCCCAGCATTTT. Translation: CASTSYARSNQPQHF.

This chain connects TRBV7-8 to TRBJ2-1; 7 bases map to TRBD2. With 1 base clipped from V and 10 bases from J, the junction kept 7 bases outside the gene matches. The CDR3 runs 14 residues. From germline, CDR1 is SGHVS and CDR2 FQNEAQ. The CDR3 spells CASSLGTSRREQFF. CDR3 DNA: TGTGCCAGCAGCTTAGGGACTAGTCGTAGAGAGCAGTTCTTC.

The chain combines TRBV15 with TRBJ1-5, with D tentatively TRBD1 (6 bases). The CDR3 runs to 17 residues. Trimming shortened V by 0 bases and J by 9 bases, and 21 bases separated the two germline ends. Germline V gene data show CDR1 as LNHNV and CDR2 as YYDKDF (reference sequence). This chain's CDR3 is CATSRDREARGLVPQHF. The CDR3, as DNA: TGTGCCACCAGCAGAGATCGGGAGGCCAGGGGTTTAGTGCCCCAGCATTTT.

The chain combines TRBV28 with TRBJ1-5; maybe TRBD1 (5 bases). The CDR3 has 14 amino acids. Per the germline V gene, CDR1 is MDHEN and CDR2 is SYDVKM. The germline V and J ends were trimmed by 6 bases and 8 bases, with 17 bases remaining between them. This CDR3 reads CASSPRGFVEPQHF. The DNA for the CDR3 is TGTGCCAGCAGCCCCCGGGGGTTTGTAGAGCCCCAGCATTTT.

The chain recombines TRBV19 with TRBJ2-1; 12 positions match TRBD2. The CDR3 is 17 residues long. Unmatched junction bases numbered 11, after V lost 1 base and J lost 10 bases. Germline CDR1 and CDR2: LNHDA and SQIVND (reference sequence). The DNA for the CDR3 is TGTGCCAGTAGTATAGGCGGACTAGCGGGAAACCTCGGAGAGCAGTTCTTC. Its protein product is CASSIGGLAGNLGEQFF.

This clone was seen only once. V is TRBV11-3 and J is TRBJ2-5, with D possibly TRBD1 on 6 matching bases. With 5 bases removed from V and 4 bases from J, the gap between germline ends came to 8 bases. CDR3 size: 12 residues. In germline, CDR1 is SGHNT, CDR2 YENEEA. In nucleotides, the CDR3 is TGTGCCAGCAGCCCCAGGGGAGAGACCCAGTACTTC. Protein: CASSPRGETQYF.

This clone was counted once. This rearrangement joins TRBV7-9 to TRBJ1-2, with unresolved D. The CDR3 extends over 13 amino acids. Germline loops: CDR1 SEHNR, CDR2 FQNEAQ (reference sequence). Trimming removed 1 base from V and 6 bases from J, with 9 bases in between. The CDR3 protein is CASSLGVTNGYTF. The CDR3 nucleotides are TGTGCCAGCAGCTTAGGCGTCACTAATGGCTACACCTTC.

This clone was detected once. The chain uses TRBV30 and TRBJ2-7; 10 bases fit TRBD1. The CDR3 is made up of 15 amino acids. V gave up 5 bases and J gave up 0 bases; unmatched junction bases: 7. Per germline, CDR1 GTSNPN and CDR2 SVGIG (reference sequence). CDR3 coding DNA: TGTGCCTGGGCACCGGGACAGGGGATCTCCTACGAGCAGTACTTC. It encodes CAWAPGQGISYEQYF.

The gene calls are TRBV4-2 and TRBJ1-4, with D uncertain. The germline V gene encodes CDR1 LGHNA and CDR2 YNFKEQ. Trimming took off 0 bases at V and 3 bases at J, with 14 bases between the two ends. This CDR3 contains 17 residues. Here the CDR3 DNA reads TGTGCCAGCAGCCAAGATCATGGGCGATCGGCTAATGAAAAACTGTTTTTT. Translated: CASSQDHGRSANEKLFF.

The chain combines TRBV5-5 with TRBJ2-5, with TRBD2 matching 9 bases. Trimming cost V 4 bases and J 1 base; bases outside gene matches: 8. The CDR3 is 16 residues long. Germline V gives CDR1 SGHKS, CDR2 YYEKEE (reference sequence). CDR3 sequence reads: CASSTPTSGLQETQYF. In DNA, the CDR3 is TGTGCCAGCAGCACCCCGACTAGCGGACTCCAAGAGACCCAGTACTTC.

The chain links TRBV27 to TRBJ2-5; a possible D gene is TRBD1 (5 bases). Germline loops: CDR1 MNHEY, CDR2 SMNVEV (reference sequence). V shed 4 bases and J shed 1 base, with 13 bases lying between them. The CDR3 is 15 residues long. CDR3 in DNA: TGTGCCAGCAGTTATAACAGGATATCCCAAGAGACCCAGTACTTC. This gives the protein CASSYNRISQETQYF.

Turning to this clone: The junction departs from germline at one end; a sequencing error may be responsible. V gene TRBV29-1 combines with J gene TRBJ1-3; tentative D call: TRBD1 (6 bases). Germline assignment: CDR1 SQVTM and CDR2 ANQGSEA. The CDR3 covers 13 residues. The CDR3 here is CSFQGLAGNTIYF. DNA for the CDR3: TGCAGCTTTCAGGGGTTGGCTGGTAACACCATATATTTT.

The chain has TRBV5-6 and TRBJ1-5; 9 nucleotides line up with TRBD1. This CDR3 has 13 residues. The V segment lost 4 bases and the J segment 11 bases; nucleotides outside the gene matches: 7. Germline V CDR1 and CDR2: SGHDT, YYEEEE. The CDR3 loop reads CASSLGTGSAQHF. CDR3 in DNA: TGTGCCAGCAGCCTCGGGACAGGGTCTGCCCAGCATTTT. The complete variable domain, with remaining parts taken from reference TRBV5-6 and TRBJ1-5, reads DAGVTQSPTHLIKTRGQQVTLRCSPKSGHDTVSWYQQALGQGPQFIFQYYEEEERQRGNFPDRFSGHQFPNYSSELNVNALLLGDSALYLCASSLGTGSAQHFGDGTRLSIL.

CDR3 nucleotide sequence: TGTGCCAGCAGCGTAGGGGCCAGGGGCGAAAAACTGTTTTTT. Amino acids: CASSVGARGEKLFF. The chain employs TRBV9 and TRBJ1-4; maybe TRBD1 (6 bases). The CDR3 is 14 amino acids. Looked up from germline, CDR1 is SGDLS and CDR2 is YYNGEE. The ends were cut back, 0 bases at V and 8 bases at J, with 11 bases in the middle.

This clone was counted only a few times. The chain employs TRBV30 and TRBJ1-3; perhaps TRBD1 as D (5 bases). Germline CDR1 is GTSNPN and CDR2 is SVGIG (reference sequence). The CDR3 covers 15 residues. V gave up 2 bases and J gave up 0 bases, with 11 bases separating them. The CDR3 coding sequence is TGTGCCTGGAGTAGAGGGACTCCCTCTGGAAACACCATATATTTT. Protein: CAWSRGTPSGNTIYF.

The chain has TRBV19 and TRBJ2-1; possible D gene TRBD1, 6 bases. Germline V gives CDR1 LNHDA, CDR2 SQIVND (reference sequence). V lost 3 bases to trimming and J lost 7 bases, with 19 bases between them. The CDR3 contains 16 residues. In DNA form, the CDR3 reads TGTGCCAGTAGTATTCGGGACACTACGATGGGGAATGAGCAGTTCTTC. Amino acids: CASSIRDTTMGNEQFF.